This paragraph reports one TCR beta chain. Here immunoSEQ multiplex PCR was the method, and the copy in TCRdb shows in-frame clones only, minus some. The sample contains approximately 740,000 clones, roughly 70% of which appear only once. Donors were healthy HIV-negative adults without recent acute infections or vaccinations. This sample is part of a study of shared clonotypes between healthy human individuals. The V and J ends lost 1 base and 6 bases respectively, with 11 bases between them. The CDR3 covers 14 residues. From germline, CDR1 is SGHRS and CDR2 YFSETQ. The gene calls are TRBV5-1 and TRBJ1-5; D is unresolved. The receptor comes from a woman in her twenties or thirties in good health. The specimen was memory CD4+ T cells sorted from blood. Subset here: CD45RA-negative fraction. CDR3 DNA: TGCGCCAGCAGCTTGTTTGGAGGGCGTCAGCCCCAGCATTTT. Translated, it gives CASSLFGGRQPQHF.